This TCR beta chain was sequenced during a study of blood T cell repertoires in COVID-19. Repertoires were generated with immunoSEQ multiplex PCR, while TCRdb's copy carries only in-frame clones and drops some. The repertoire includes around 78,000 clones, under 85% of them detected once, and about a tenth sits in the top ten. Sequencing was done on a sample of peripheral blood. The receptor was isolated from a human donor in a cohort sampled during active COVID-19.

The CDR3 loop reads CASRPPGTGRAGELFF. CDR3 bases: TGTGCCAGCAGACCCCCCGGGACAGGGAGGGCCGGGGAGCTGTTTTTT. The chain links TRBV7-9 to TRBJ2-2; 9 positions match TRBD1. V trimming: 6 bases; J trimming: 6 bases; junction bases outside the gene matches: 11. This CDR3 is 16 amino acids long. Germline V gene sequence: CDR1 SEHNR, CDR2 FQNEAQ (reference sequence).